What follows describes a single T cell receptor beta chain. Its specificity is not known. This entry comes from a study of T cell clonotyping in hematopoietic cell transplantation. Study conclusions and caveats: At the given depth, recipient repertoires were over 95% de novo clonotypes. After transplant, recipient diversity fell while pathologically expanded clonotypes grew through day 180.

CDR3 length: 14 residues. Trimming removed 0 bases from V and 5 bases from J, with 11 bases in between. CDR1 and CDR2 from the germline V gene are SGDLS and YYNGEE. Method: immunoSEQ multiplex PCR; TCRdb's copy keeps in-frame clones and lacks some. In the table there are several thousand clones, 75% to 80% of which are singletons. This rearrangement joins TRBV9 to TRBJ1-1, with D maybe TRBD1 (6 bases). The sequence was collected from a male patient aged 35-55 years who had an allogeneic stem cell transplant from a related donor, so the T cells may come from the graft donor. Some clones in this sample may be carry-over from other donors' samples. The starting material was PBMCs, obtained 180 days after allogeneic stem cell transplant. In DNA form, the CDR3 reads TGTGCCAGCAGCGTAGGACAGGTGGCAACTGAAGCTTTCTTT. Its translation is CASSVGQVATEAFF.